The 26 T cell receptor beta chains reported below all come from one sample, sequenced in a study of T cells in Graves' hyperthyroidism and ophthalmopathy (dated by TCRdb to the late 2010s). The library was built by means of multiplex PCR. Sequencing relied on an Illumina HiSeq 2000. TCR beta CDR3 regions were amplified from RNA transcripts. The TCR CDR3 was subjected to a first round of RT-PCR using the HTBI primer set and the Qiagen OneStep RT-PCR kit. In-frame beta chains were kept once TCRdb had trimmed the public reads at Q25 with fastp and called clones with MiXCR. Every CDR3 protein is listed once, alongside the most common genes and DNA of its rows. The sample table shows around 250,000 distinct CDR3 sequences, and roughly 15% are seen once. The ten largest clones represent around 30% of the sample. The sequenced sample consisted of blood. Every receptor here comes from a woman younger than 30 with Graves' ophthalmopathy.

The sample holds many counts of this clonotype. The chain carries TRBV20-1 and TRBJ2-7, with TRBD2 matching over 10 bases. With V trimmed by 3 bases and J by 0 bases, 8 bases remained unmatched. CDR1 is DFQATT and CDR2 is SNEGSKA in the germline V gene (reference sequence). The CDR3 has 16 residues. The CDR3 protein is CSASLAGALISYEQYF. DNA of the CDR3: TGCAGTGCTAGTCTAGCGGGGGCCTTAATCTCCTACGAGCAGTACTTC.

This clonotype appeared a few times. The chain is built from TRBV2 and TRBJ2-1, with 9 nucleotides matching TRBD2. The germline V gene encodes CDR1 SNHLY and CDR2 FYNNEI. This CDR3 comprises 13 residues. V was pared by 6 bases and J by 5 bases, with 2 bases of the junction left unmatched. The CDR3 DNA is TGTGCCAGCAGCAGGACTAGCGACAATGAGCAGTTCTTC. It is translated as CASSRTSDNEQFF.

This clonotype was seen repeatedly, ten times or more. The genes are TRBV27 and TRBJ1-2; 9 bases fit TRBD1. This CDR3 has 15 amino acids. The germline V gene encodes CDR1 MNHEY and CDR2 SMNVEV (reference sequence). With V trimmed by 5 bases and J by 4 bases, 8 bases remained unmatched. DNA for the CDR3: TGTGCCAGCAGTCCATACCACAGGGGGCCCTATGGCTACACCTTC. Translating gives CASSPYHRGPYGYTF.

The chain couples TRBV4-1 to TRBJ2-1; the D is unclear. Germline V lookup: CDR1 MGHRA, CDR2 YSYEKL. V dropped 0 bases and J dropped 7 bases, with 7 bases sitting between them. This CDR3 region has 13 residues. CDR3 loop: CASSQDLLNEQFF. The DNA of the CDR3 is TGCGCCAGCAGCCAAGATCTTCTAAATGAGCAGTTCTTC.

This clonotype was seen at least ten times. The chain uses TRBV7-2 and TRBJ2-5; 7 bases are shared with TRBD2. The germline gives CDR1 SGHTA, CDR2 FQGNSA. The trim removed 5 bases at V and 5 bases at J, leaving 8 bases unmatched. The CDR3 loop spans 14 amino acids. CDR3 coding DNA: TGTGCCAGCAGCCCACAACTAGCGCCCGAGACCCAGTACTTC. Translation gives CASSPQLAPETQYF.

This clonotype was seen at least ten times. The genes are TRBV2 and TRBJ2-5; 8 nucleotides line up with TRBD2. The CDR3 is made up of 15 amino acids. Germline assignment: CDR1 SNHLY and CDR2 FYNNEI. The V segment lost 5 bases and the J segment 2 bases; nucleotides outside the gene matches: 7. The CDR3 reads CASSRGGGRQETQYF. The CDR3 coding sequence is TGTGCCAGCAGTCGGGGCGGGGGGAGGCAAGAGACCCAGTACTTC.

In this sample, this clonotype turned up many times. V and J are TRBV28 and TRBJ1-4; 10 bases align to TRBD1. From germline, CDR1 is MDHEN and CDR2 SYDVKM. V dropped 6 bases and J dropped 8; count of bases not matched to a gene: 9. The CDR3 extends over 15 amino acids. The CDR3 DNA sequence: TGTGCCAGCAGAGCCCCCGGGACAGGGGACGAAAAACTGTTTTTT. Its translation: CASRAPGTGDEKLFF.

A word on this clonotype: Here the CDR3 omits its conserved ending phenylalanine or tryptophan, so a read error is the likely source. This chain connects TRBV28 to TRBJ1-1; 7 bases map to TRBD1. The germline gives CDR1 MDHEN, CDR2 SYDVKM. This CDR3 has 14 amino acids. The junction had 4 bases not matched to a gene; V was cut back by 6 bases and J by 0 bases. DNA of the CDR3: TGTGCCAGCAGCTTGGGACAGCTGAACACTGAAGCTTTCCTT. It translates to CASSLGQLNTEAFL.

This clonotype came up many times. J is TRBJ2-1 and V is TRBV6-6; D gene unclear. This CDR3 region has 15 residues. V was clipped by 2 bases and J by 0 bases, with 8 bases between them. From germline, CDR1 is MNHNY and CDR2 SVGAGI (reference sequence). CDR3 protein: CASSYGISSYNEQFF. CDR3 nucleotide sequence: TGTGCCAGCAGTTACGGGATTAGCTCCTACAATGAGCAGTTCTTC.

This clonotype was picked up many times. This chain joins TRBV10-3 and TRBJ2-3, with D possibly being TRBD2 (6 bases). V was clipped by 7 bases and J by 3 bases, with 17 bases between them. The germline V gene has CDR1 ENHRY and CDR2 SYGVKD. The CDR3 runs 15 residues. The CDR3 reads CAINGGATATDTQYF. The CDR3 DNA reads TGTGCCATCAACGGGGGAGCCACGGCGACAGATACGCAGTATTTT.

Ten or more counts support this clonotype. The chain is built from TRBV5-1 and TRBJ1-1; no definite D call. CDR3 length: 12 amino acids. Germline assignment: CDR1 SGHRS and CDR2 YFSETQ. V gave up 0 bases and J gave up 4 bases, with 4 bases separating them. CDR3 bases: TGCGCCAGCAGCTTGGCGTGCACTGAAGCTTTCTTT. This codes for CASSLACTEAFF.

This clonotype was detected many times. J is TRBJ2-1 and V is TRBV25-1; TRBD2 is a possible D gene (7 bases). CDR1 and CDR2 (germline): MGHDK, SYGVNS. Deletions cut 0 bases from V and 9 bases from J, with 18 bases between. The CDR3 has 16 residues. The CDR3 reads CASSEYRLAVGGEQFF. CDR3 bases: TGTGCCAGCAGTGAATATCGACTAGCAGTAGGGGGTGAGCAGTTCTTC.

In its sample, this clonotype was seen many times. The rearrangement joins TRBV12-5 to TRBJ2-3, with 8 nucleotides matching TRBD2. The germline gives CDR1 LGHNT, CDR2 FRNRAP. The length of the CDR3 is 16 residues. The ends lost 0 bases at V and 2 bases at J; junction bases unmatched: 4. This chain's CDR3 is CASGLVLSGTTDTQYF. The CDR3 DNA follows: TGTGCTAGTGGTTTGGTACTTAGCGGGACCACAGATACGCAGTATTTT.

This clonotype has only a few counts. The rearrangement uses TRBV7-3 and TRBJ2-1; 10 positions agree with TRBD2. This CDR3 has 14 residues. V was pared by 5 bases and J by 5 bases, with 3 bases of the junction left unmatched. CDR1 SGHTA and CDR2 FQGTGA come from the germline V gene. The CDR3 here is CASSPSGGHNEQFF. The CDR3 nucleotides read TGTGCCAGCAGCCCTAGCGGGGGCCACAATGAGCAGTTCTTC.

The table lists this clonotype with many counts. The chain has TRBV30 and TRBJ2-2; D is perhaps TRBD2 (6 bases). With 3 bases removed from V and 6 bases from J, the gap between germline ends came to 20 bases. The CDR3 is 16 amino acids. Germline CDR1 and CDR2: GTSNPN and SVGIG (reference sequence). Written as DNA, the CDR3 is TGTGCCTGGAGCGGCGGGACTCACCTGGGCTCCGGGGAGCTGTTTTTT. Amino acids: CAWSGGTHLGSGELFF.

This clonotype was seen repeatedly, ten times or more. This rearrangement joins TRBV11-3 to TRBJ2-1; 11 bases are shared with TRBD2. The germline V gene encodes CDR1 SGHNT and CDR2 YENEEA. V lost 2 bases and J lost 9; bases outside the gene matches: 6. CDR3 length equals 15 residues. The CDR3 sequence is CASSLNSGRAGEQFF. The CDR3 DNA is TGTGCCAGCAGCTTAAATAGCGGGAGGGCCGGTGAGCAGTTCTTC. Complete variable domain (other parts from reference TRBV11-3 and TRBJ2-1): EAGVVQSPRYKIIEKKQPVAFWCNPISGHNTLYWYLQNLGQGPELLIRYENEEAVDDSQLPKDRFSAERLKGVDSTLKIQPAELGDSAVYLCASSLNSGRAGEQFFGPGTRLTVL.

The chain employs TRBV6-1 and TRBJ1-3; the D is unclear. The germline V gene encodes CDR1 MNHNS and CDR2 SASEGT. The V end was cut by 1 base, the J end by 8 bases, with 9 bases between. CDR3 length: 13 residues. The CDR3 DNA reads TGTGCCAGCAGTGAAGACGGAAGAGACACCATATATTTT. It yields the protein CASSEDGRDTIYF.

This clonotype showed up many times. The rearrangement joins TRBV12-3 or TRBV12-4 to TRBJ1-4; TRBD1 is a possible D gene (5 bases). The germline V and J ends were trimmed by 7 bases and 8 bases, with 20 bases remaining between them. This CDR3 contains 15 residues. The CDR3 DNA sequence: TGTGCCAGCACCCACCGGGGGGGTCGAGAGGAAAAACTGTTTTTT. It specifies CASTHRGGREEKLFF.

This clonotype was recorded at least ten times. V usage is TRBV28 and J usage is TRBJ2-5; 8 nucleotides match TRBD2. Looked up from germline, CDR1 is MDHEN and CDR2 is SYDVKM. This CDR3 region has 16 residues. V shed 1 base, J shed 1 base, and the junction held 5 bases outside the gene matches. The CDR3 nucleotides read TGTGCCAGCAGTTTATTACTAGCGGATATCCAAGAGACCCAGTACTTC. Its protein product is CASSLLLADIQETQYF.

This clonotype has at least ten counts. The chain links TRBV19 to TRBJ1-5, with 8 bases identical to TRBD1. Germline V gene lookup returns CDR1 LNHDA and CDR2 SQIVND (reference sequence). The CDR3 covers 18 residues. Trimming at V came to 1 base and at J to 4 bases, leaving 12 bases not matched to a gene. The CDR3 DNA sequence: TGTGCCAGTAGTATAGTGGGGACAGGACCTCTTGGGAATCAGCCCCAGCATTTT. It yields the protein CASSIVGTGPLGNQPQHF.

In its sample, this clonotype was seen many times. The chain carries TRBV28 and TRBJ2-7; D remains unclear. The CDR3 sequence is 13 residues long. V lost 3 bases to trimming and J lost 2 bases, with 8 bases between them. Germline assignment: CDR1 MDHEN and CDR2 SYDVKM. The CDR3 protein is CASSLTPPYEQYF. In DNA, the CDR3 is TGTGCCAGCAGTTTGACACCCCCCTACGAGCAGTACTTC. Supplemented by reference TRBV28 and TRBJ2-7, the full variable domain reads DVKVTQSSRYLVKRTGEKVFLECVQDMDHENMFWYRQDPGLGLRLIYFSYDVKMKEKGDIPEGYSVSREKKERFSLILESASTNQTSMYLCASSLTPPYEQYFGPGTRLTVT.

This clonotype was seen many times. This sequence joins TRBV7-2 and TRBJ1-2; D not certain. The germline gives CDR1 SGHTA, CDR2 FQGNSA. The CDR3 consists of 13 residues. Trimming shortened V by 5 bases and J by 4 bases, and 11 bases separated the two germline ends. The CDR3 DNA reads TGTGCCAGCAGCCCAGGCCCCCGCTATGGCTACACCTTC. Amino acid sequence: CASSPGPRYGYTF. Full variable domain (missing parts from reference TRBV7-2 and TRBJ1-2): GAGVSQSPSNKVTEKGKDVELRCDPISGHTALYWYRQSLGQGLEFLIYFQGNSAPDKSGLPSDRFSAERTGGSVSTLTIQRTQQEDSAVYLCASSPGPRYGYTFGSGTRLTVV.

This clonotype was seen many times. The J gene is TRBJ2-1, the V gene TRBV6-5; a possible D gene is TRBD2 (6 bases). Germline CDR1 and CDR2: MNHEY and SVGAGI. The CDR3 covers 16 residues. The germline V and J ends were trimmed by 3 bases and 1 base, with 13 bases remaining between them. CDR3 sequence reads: CASSYGRPPSYNEQFF. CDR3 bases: TGTGCCAGCAGTTATGGGAGGCCCCCTTCCTACAATGAGCAGTTCTTC.

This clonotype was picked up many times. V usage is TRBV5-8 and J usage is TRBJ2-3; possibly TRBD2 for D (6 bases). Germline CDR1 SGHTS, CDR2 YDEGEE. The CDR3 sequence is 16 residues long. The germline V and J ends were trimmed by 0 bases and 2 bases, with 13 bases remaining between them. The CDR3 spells CASSLVSGTYTDTQYF. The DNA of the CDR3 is TGTGCCAGCAGCTTGGTTAGCGGAACCTACACAGATACGCAGTATTTT.

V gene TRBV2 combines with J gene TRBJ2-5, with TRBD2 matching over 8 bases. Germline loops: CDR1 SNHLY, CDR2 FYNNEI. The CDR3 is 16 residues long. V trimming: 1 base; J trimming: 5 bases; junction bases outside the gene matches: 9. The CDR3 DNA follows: TGTGCCAGCAGTGAAGGCAACGGGGGGGCCCGGGAGACCCAGTACTTC. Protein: CASSEGNGGARETQYF.

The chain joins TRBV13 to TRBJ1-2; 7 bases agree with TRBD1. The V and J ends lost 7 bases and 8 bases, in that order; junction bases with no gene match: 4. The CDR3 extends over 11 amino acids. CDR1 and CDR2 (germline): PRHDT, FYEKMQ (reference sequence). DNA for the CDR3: TGTGCCAGCAACGCGACAGGGGGCTACACCTTC. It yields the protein CASNATGGYTF.